A selection of T cell receptor beta chains follows, all from one sample in a study of response to subunit inactivated influenza vaccine. TCRdb reprocessed the RT-PCR reads via MiXCR and lists one record per CDR3 protein. The sample includes hundreds of thousands of distinct CDR3 sequences, 11% of them seen just once. These data were likewise used in another study, on T cells expressing NK-cell markers.

Sample: PBMCs from blood, taken on the day of vaccination. These receptors were collected from a man over 45 who received an inactivated influenza vaccine. The CDR3 runs from the conserved cysteine through the conserved F or W. The D gene is left open where the match is weak. The size entry is marked missing in some rows and otherwise reads once, few, many or a size class.

d_call: TRBD1
v_call: TRBV27
cdr3_length: 14
j_call: TRBJ2-2
clone_size: -
cdr3_nt: TGTGCCAGCAGTTTAAGGGGACAGCCCGGGGAGCTGTTTTTT
cdr3_aa: CASSLRGQPGELFF

d_call: -
v_call: TRBV12-3/TRBV12-4
cdr3_length: 14
j_call: TRBJ1-4
clone_size: once
cdr3_nt: TGTGCCAGCAGCCCGGGACACAATAATGAAAAACTGTTTTTT
cdr3_aa: CASSPGHNNEKLFF

d_call: -
v_call: TRBV4-1
cdr3_length: 15
j_call: TRBJ2-7
clone_size: many
cdr3_nt: TGCGCCAGCAGCCAAGTCCCTTCTGGAAGCTACGAGCAGTACTTC
cdr3_aa: CASSQVPSGSYEQYF

d_call: TRBD2
v_call: TRBV11-3
cdr3_length: 15
j_call: TRBJ2-1
clone_size: -
cdr3_nt: TGTGCCAGCAGCCCTGGGACTAACTCCTACAATGAGCAGTTCTTC
cdr3_aa: CASSPGTNSYNEQFF

d_call: TRBD1
v_call: TRBV12-3/TRBV12-4
cdr3_length: 15
j_call: TRBJ2-2
clone_size: few
cdr3_nt: TGTGCCAGCAGTGCTACAGGGGTGGGCACCGGGGAGCTGTTTTTT
cdr3_aa: CASSATGVGTGELFF

d_call: -
v_call: TRBV6-2/TRBV6-3
cdr3_length: 16
j_call: TRBJ1-5
clone_size: few
cdr3_nt: TGTGCCAGCACCCCAAGAGGACATGGTGAATTATGGGCCCAGCATTTT
cdr3_aa: CASTPRGHGELWAQHF

d_call: -
v_call: TRBV7-9
cdr3_length: 12
j_call: TRBJ2-7
clone_size: few
cdr3_nt: TGTGCCAGCAGCTCTGCAGGAGACGAGCAGTACTTC
cdr3_aa: CASSSAGDEQYF

d_call: TRBD1
v_call: TRBV15
cdr3_length: 15
j_call: TRBJ2-3
clone_size: -
cdr3_nt: TGTGCCACCAGCACCCCGGGACAGAGCACAGATACGCAGTATTTT
cdr3_aa: CATSTPGQSTDTQYF

d_call: -
v_call: TRBV5-1
cdr3_length: 15
j_call: TRBJ1-4
clone_size: -
cdr3_nt: TGCGCCAGCAGCTTGGTGGGCACCGGAACCGAAAAACTGTTTTTT
cdr3_aa: CASSLVGTGTEKLFF

d_call: TRBD2
v_call: TRBV7-2
cdr3_length: 14
j_call: TRBJ2-1
clone_size: -
cdr3_nt: TGTGCCAGCAGCTTCAGGACTAGCGGGGGCGAGCAGTTCTTC
cdr3_aa: CASSFRTSGGEQFF

d_call: -
v_call: TRBV7-2
cdr3_length: 16
j_call: TRBJ1-2
clone_size: many
cdr3_nt: TGTGCCAGCAGCTTAGAATGGACAACCGCAAACTATGGCTACACCTTC
cdr3_aa: CASSLEWTTANYGYTF

d_call: -
v_call: TRBV10-3
cdr3_length: 13
j_call: TRBJ1-1
clone_size: -
cdr3_nt: TGTGCCATCAGTGAGTCAACAGGGCGTGAAGCTTTCTTT
cdr3_aa: CAISESTGREAFF

d_call: -
v_call: TRBV3-1
cdr3_length: 14
j_call: TRBJ2-1
clone_size: few
cdr3_nt: TGTGCCAGCAGCCAAGCGACTAGTTTCTATGAGCAGTTCTTC
cdr3_aa: CASSQATSFYEQFF

d_call: -
v_call: TRBV20-1
cdr3_length: 14
j_call: TRBJ2-7
clone_size: many
cdr3_nt: TGCAGTGCTAGTGGGCGGGGTCATACCTACGAGCAGTACTTC
cdr3_aa: CSASGRGHTYEQYF

d_call: -
v_call: TRBV20-1
cdr3_length: 12
j_call: TRBJ2-5
clone_size: -
cdr3_nt: TGCAGTGCTAGACAGAACCAAGAGACCCAGTACTTC
cdr3_aa: CSARQNQETQYF

d_call: -
v_call: TRBV20-1
cdr3_length: 11
j_call: TRBJ2-7
clone_size: few
cdr3_nt: TGCAGTGCTACAACTATGGGGGAGCAGTACTTC
cdr3_aa: CSATTMGEQYF

d_call: TRBD2
v_call: TRBV5-6
cdr3_length: 18
j_call: TRBJ2-3
clone_size: few
cdr3_nt: TGTGCCAGCAGCTTGTTCGGGAAAACTAGCGGGGTCACAGATACGCAGTATTTT
cdr3_aa: CASSLFGKTSGVTDTQYF

d_call: -
v_call: TRBV20-1
cdr3_length: 12
j_call: TRBJ2-5
clone_size: few
cdr3_nt: TGCAGTGCTAGCCCACCGAAAGAGACCCAGTACTTC
cdr3_aa: CSASPPKETQYF

d_call: -
v_call: TRBV20-1
cdr3_length: 13
j_call: TRBJ2-6
clone_size: -
cdr3_nt: TGCAGTGCTAGAAATTCTGGGGCCAACGTCCTGACTTTC
cdr3_aa: CSARNSGANVLTF

d_call: -
v_call: TRBV3-1
cdr3_length: 15
j_call: TRBJ2-7
clone_size: few
cdr3_nt: TGTGCCAGCAGCCCCTACATGGGCCCTACCTACGAGCAGTACTTC
cdr3_aa: CASSPYMGPTYEQYF

d_call: -
v_call: TRBV15
cdr3_length: 13
j_call: TRBJ1-1
clone_size: few
cdr3_nt: TGTGCCACCAGCAGGCGGGGGAACACTGAAGCTTTCTTT
cdr3_aa: CATSRRGNTEAFF

d_call: -
v_call: TRBV24-1
cdr3_length: 13
j_call: TRBJ1-1
clone_size: -
cdr3_nt: TGTGCCACCAGTGCTTACGGGGGGACTGAAGCTTTCTTT
cdr3_aa: CATSAYGGTEAFF

d_call: TRBD1
v_call: TRBV5-5
cdr3_length: 15
j_call: TRBJ1-1
clone_size: -
cdr3_nt: TGTGCCAGCAGCTTACAGACAGGGATGAACACTGAAGCTTTCTTT
cdr3_aa: CASSLQTGMNTEAFF

d_call: -
v_call: TRBV6-1
cdr3_length: 15
j_call: TRBJ1-1
clone_size: few
cdr3_nt: TGTGCCAGCAGATCATCCGGGACGGTGAACACTGAAGCTTTCTTT
cdr3_aa: CASRSSGTVNTEAFF

d_call: TRBD2
v_call: TRBV11-1
cdr3_length: 20
j_call: TRBJ2-1
clone_size: -
cdr3_nt: TGTGCCAGCAGCGCTCCGATGGGACTAGCGGGAGAAGTTTCGGGCAATGAGCAGTTCTTC
cdr3_aa: CASSAPMGLAGEVSGNEQFF

d_call: -
v_call: TRBV11-2
cdr3_length: 14
j_call: TRBJ2-1
clone_size: -
cdr3_nt: TGTGCCAGCAGCTTAGCACCAGGCGGGGATGAGCAGTTCTTC
cdr3_aa: CASSLAPGGDEQFF

d_call: -
v_call: TRBV11-1
cdr3_length: 12
j_call: TRBJ1-2
clone_size: -
cdr3_nt: TGTGCCAGCAGCAACGGGGGGTATGGCTACACCTTC
cdr3_aa: CASSNGGYGYTF

d_call: -
v_call: TRBV9
cdr3_length: 16
j_call: TRBJ2-1
clone_size: -
cdr3_nt: TGTGCCAGCAGCGTAGGGGGTTCGGGGATATACAATGAGCAGTTCTTC
cdr3_aa: CASSVGGSGIYNEQFF

d_call: -
v_call: TRBV28
cdr3_length: 12
j_call: TRBJ2-7
clone_size: few
cdr3_nt: TGTGCCAGCAGTCCATCAGGGGTCGCGCAGTACTTC
cdr3_aa: CASSPSGVAQYF

d_call: -
v_call: TRBV6-2/TRBV6-3
cdr3_length: 12
j_call: TRBJ2-7
clone_size: -
cdr3_nt: TGTGCCAGCAAAGGAGGATCCTACGAGCAGTACTTC
cdr3_aa: CASKGGSYEQYF

d_call: -
v_call: TRBV4-2
cdr3_length: 15
j_call: TRBJ2-1
clone_size: -
cdr3_nt: TGTGCCAGCAGCCAAGAACGAGTTGGGGACAATGAGCAGTTCTTC
cdr3_aa: CASSQERVGDNEQFF

d_call: -
v_call: TRBV5-1
cdr3_length: 18
j_call: TRBJ2-2
clone_size: -
cdr3_nt: TGCGCCAGCAGCTTGGAATGGGTACCGGGGGTGAACACCGGGGAGCTGTTTTTT
cdr3_aa: CASSLEWVPGVNTGELFF

d_call: -
v_call: TRBV7-9
cdr3_length: 11
j_call: TRBJ2-3
clone_size: few
cdr3_nt: TGTGCCAGCAGCTATGAACGGTCGCAGTATTTT
cdr3_aa: CASSYERSQYF

d_call: -
v_call: TRBV7-9
cdr3_length: 12
j_call: TRBJ1-1
clone_size: many
cdr3_nt: TGTGCCAGCAGTGGGATGAACACTGAAGCTTTCTTT
cdr3_aa: CASSGMNTEAFF

d_call: TRBD2
v_call: TRBV2
cdr3_length: 16
j_call: TRBJ2-5
clone_size: -
cdr3_nt: TGTGCCAGCAGTACTCCGGGTAGCGGGGACCAAGAGACCCAGTACTTC
cdr3_aa: CASSTPGSGDQETQYF

d_call: TRBD2
v_call: TRBV12-3/TRBV12-4
cdr3_length: 14
j_call: TRBJ2-7
clone_size: -
cdr3_nt: TGTGCCAGCAGTTTAGATGCGGGGGGCAACGAGCAGTACTTC
cdr3_aa: CASSLDAGGNEQYF

d_call: -
v_call: TRBV12-3/TRBV12-4
cdr3_length: 14
j_call: TRBJ2-5
clone_size: few
cdr3_nt: TGTGCCAGCAGTCGGGCAGTTGGACAAGAGACCCAGTACTTC
cdr3_aa: CASSRAVGQETQYF

d_call: -
v_call: TRBV28
cdr3_length: 15
j_call: TRBJ2-7
clone_size: many
cdr3_nt: TGTGCCAGCAGTCTTGGGACGTGGGATGGGTACGAGCAGTACTTC
cdr3_aa: CASSLGTWDGYEQYF

d_call: -
v_call: TRBV12-3/TRBV12-4
cdr3_length: 15
j_call: TRBJ1-6
clone_size: many
cdr3_nt: TGTGCCAGCAGTTTAAAGGGGACCTATAATTCACCCCTCCACTTT
cdr3_aa: CASSLKGTYNSPLHF

d_call: -
v_call: TRBV9
cdr3_length: 15
j_call: TRBJ2-7
clone_size: -
cdr3_nt: TGTGCCAGCAGCGTCTCTAGTTGGGGGTCCCACGAGCAGTACTTC
cdr3_aa: CASSVSSWGSHEQYF

d_call: TRBD1
v_call: TRBV5-5
cdr3_length: 15
j_call: TRBJ1-6
clone_size: few
cdr3_nt: TGTGCCAGCAGCTTAATACAGGGGAGCAATTCACCCCTCCACTTT
cdr3_aa: CASSLIQGSNSPLHF

d_call: TRBD1
v_call: TRBV4-1
cdr3_length: 21
j_call: TRBJ1-4
clone_size: -
cdr3_nt: TGCGCCAGCAGCCCACCGGGACAGGGGGGACCTCGTAATGCAACTAATGAAAAACTGTTTTTT
cdr3_aa: CASSPPGQGGPRNATNEKLFF

d_call: TRBD2
v_call: TRBV20-1
cdr3_length: 15
j_call: TRBJ2-3
clone_size: many
cdr3_nt: TGCAGTGCTAGAGATTCCGGGAGGGGCACAGATACGCAGTATTTT
cdr3_aa: CSARDSGRGTDTQYF

d_call: -
v_call: TRBV12-3/TRBV12-4
cdr3_length: 13
j_call: TRBJ1-5
clone_size: many
cdr3_nt: TGTGCCAGCAGTTTAATCAGCAATCAGCCCCAGCATTTT
cdr3_aa: CASSLISNQPQHF

d_call: -
v_call: TRBV6-1
cdr3_length: 13
j_call: TRBJ1-5
clone_size: many
cdr3_nt: TGTGCCAGCAGTGACAGGGCTAATCAGCCCCAGCATTTT
cdr3_aa: CASSDRANQPQHF

d_call: -
v_call: TRBV29-1
cdr3_length: 14
j_call: TRBJ2-1
clone_size: few
cdr3_nt: TGCAGCGTTGAGATGTTGGCTAGCGACAATGAGCAGTTCTTC
cdr3_aa: CSVEMLASDNEQFF

d_call: -
v_call: TRBV11-2
cdr3_length: 13
j_call: TRBJ1-1
clone_size: -
cdr3_nt: TGTGCCAGCAGCCCCGGACTACGCGCCGGGGTATTCTTT
cdr3_aa: CASSPGLRAGVFF

d_call: -
v_call: TRBV15
cdr3_length: 11
j_call: TRBJ2-5
clone_size: -
cdr3_nt: TGTGCCTCCGGTTCTCTAGAGACCCAGTACTTC
cdr3_aa: CASGSLETQYF

d_call: TRBD2
v_call: TRBV3-1
cdr3_length: 17
j_call: TRBJ2-3
clone_size: few
cdr3_nt: TGTGCCAGCAGCCAAGATTGGCTAGCGGGAGTGGCAGATACGCAGTATTTT
cdr3_aa: CASSQDWLAGVADTQYF

d_call: TRBD2
v_call: TRBV9
cdr3_length: 15
j_call: TRBJ2-4
clone_size: few
cdr3_nt: TGTGCCAGCAGCGCCTCCAGCGGGGGAAAAAACATTCAGTACTTC
cdr3_aa: CASSASSGGKNIQYF

d_call: -
v_call: TRBV13
cdr3_length: 15
j_call: TRBJ2-1
clone_size: few
cdr3_nt: TGTGCCAGCAGCTTAGATGTTAGCTGGTACAATGAGCAGTTCTTC
cdr3_aa: CASSLDVSWYNEQFF

d_call: -
v_call: TRBV19
cdr3_length: 17
j_call: TRBJ2-2
clone_size: few
cdr3_nt: TGTGCCAGTAGCAAGCGTCGGACTTTAGCGAACACCGGGGAGCTGTTTTTT
cdr3_aa: CASSKRRTLANTGELFF

d_call: TRBD2
v_call: TRBV19
cdr3_length: 17
j_call: TRBJ2-1
clone_size: -
cdr3_nt: TGTGCCAGTAGTATAGATCACAGCGGGGGGATCTACAATGAGCAGTTCTTC
cdr3_aa: CASSIDHSGGIYNEQFF

d_call: -
v_call: TRBV20-1
cdr3_length: 13
j_call: TRBJ1-2
clone_size: many
cdr3_nt: TGCAGTGCTAGGTGGGAGAGGTCCTATGGCTACACCTTC
cdr3_aa: CSARWERSYGYTF

d_call: -
v_call: TRBV6-5
cdr3_length: 16
j_call: TRBJ2-1
clone_size: few
cdr3_nt: TGTGCCAGCAGTTACTCGGCTTGGAGCTCCTACAATGAGCAGTTCTTC
cdr3_aa: CASSYSAWSSYNEQFF

d_call: TRBD1
v_call: TRBV12-3/TRBV12-4
cdr3_length: 15
j_call: TRBJ2-7
clone_size: few
cdr3_nt: TGTGCCAGCAGTCAAGGGACAGGGCTAGGCTACGAGCAGTACTTC
cdr3_aa: CASSQGTGLGYEQYF

d_call: TRBD2
v_call: TRBV5-1
cdr3_length: 18
j_call: TRBJ2-5
clone_size: few
cdr3_nt: TGCGCCAGCAGCTCAAAACGAGGCCCCGGGGGGTCCCAAGAGACCCAGTACTTC
cdr3_aa: CASSSKRGPGGSQETQYF